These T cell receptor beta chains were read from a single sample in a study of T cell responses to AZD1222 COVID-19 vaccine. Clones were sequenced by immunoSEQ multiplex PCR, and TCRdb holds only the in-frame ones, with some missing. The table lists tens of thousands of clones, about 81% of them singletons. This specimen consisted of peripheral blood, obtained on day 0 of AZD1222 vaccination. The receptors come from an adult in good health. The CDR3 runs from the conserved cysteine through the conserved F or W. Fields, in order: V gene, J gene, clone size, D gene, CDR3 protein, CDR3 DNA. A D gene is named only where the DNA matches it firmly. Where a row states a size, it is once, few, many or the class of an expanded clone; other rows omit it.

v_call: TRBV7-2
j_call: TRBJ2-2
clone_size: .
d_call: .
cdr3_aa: CASSLNTGELFF
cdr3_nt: TGTGCCAGCAGCTTGAACACCGGGGAGCTGTTTTTT

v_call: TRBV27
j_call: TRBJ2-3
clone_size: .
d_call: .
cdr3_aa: CASSWGSSTDTQYF
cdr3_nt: TGTGCCAGCAGTTGGGGCTCTAGCACAGATACGCAGTATTTT

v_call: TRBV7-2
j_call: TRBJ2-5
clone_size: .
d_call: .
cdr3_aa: CASSPDRRETQYF
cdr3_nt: TGTGCCAGCAGCCCGGATCGGCGGGAGACCCAGTACTTC

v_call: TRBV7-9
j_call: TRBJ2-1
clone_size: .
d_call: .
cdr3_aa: CASSLGESSYNEQFF
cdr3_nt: TGTGCCAGCAGCTTAGGGGAGAGCTCCTACAATGAGCAGTTCTTC

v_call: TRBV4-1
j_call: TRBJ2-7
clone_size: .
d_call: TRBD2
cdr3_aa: CASSRVAGLREQYF
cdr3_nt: TGCGCCAGCAGCCGAGTAGCGGGCCTAAGGGAGCAGTACTTC

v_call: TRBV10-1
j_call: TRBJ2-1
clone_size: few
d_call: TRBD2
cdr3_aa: CASSPTSGSSYNEQFF
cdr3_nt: TGCGCCAGCAGCCCCACTAGCGGGAGCTCCTACAATGAGCAGTTCTTC

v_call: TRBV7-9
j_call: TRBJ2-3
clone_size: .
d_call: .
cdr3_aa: CASSLASPLRDTQYF
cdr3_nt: TGTGCCAGCAGCTTAGCGTCGCCCCTTAGAGATACGCAGTATTTT

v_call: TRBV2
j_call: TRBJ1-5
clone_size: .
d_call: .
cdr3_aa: CAIKQGSNQPQHF
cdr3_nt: TGTGCCATCAAGCAAGGCAGCAATCAGCCCCAGCATTTT

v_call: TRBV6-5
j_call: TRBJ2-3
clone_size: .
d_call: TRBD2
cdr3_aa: CASRTSGGDTQYF
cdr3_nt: TGTGCCAGCAGGACTAGCGGGGGAGATACGCAGTATTTT

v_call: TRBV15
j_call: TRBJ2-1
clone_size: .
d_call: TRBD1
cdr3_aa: CATSSGTGGLEQFF
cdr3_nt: TGTGCCACCAGTTCCGGGACAGGGGGCCTTGAGCAGTTCTTC

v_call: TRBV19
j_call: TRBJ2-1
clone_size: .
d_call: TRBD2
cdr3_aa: CASRISGIAYNEQFF
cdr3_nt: TGTGCCAGTAGGATTAGCGGGATAGCTTACAATGAGCAGTTCTTC

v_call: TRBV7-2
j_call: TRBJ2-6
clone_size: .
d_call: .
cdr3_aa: CASSLGGPHSGANVLTF
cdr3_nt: TGTGCCAGCAGCTTAGGGGGGCCGCATTCTGGGGCCAACGTCCTGACTTTC

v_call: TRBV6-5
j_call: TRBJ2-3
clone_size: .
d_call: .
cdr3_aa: CASSYALRGADTQYF
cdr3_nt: TGTGCCAGCAGTTACGCTTTGAGAGGGGCAGATACGCAGTATTTT

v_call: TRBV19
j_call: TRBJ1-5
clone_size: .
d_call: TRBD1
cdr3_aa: CASSIGRGQGQPQHF
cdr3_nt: TGTGCCAGTAGTATAGGTAGAGGACAGGGTCAGCCCCAGCATTTT

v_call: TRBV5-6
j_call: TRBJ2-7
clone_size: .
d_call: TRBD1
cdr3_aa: CASSLEQGEITYEQYF
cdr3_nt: TGTGCCAGCAGCTTGGAACAGGGGGAGATAACCTACGAGCAGTACTTC

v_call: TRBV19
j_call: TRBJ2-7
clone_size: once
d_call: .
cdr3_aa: CASSLDYPLSYEQYF
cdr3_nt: TGTGCCAGTAGTTTGGACTACCCCCTCTCCTACGAGCAGTACTTC

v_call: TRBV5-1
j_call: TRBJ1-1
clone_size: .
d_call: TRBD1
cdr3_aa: CASSWGQGASEAFF
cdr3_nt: TGCGCCAGCAGCTGGGGACAGGGGGCTAGTGAAGCTTTCTTT

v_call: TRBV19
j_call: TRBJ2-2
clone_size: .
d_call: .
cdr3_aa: CASSIERDGELFF
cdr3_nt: TGTGCCAGTAGTATAGAAAGGGACGGGGAGCTGTTTTTT

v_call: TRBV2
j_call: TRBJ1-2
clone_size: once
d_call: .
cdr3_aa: CASSPGDYGYTF
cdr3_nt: TGTGCCAGCAGTCCAGGGGACTATGGCTACACCTTC

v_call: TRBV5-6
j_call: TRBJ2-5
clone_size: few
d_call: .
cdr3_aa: CASSFLARETQYF
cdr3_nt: TGTGCCAGCAGCTTCCTAGCACGGGAGACCCAGTACTTC

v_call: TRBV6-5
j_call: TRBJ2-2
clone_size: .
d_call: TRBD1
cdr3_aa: CATRSPGQGSGELFF
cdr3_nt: TGTGCCACCCGCTCCCCAGGACAGGGGTCCGGGGAGCTGTTTTTT

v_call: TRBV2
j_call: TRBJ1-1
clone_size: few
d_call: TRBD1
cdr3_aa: CASSRGRTEAFF
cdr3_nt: TGTGCCAGCAGCAGGGGGAGGACTGAAGCTTTCTTT

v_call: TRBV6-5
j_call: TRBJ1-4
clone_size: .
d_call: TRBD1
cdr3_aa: CASRTPGQEKLFF
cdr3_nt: TGTGCCAGCAGAACACCGGGACAGGAAAAACTGTTTTTT

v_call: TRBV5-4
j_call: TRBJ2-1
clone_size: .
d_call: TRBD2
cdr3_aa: CASSLVLAEANEQFF
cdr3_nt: TGTGCCAGCAGCTTGGTACTAGCGGAGGCAAATGAGCAGTTCTTC

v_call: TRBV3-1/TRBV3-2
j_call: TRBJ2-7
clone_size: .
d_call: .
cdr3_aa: CASSQDTAYEQYF
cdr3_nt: TGTGCCAGCAGCCAAGATACGGCCTACGAGCAGTACTTC

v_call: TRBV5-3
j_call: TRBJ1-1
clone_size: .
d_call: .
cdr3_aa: CARSGEPRTYMNTEAFF
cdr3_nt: TGTGCCAGAAGCGGCGAACCGAGGACATACATGAACACTGAAGCTTTCTTT

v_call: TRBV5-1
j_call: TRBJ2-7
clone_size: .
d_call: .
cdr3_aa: CASSLEMSRSYEQYF
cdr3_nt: TGCGCCAGCAGCCTCGAGATGAGTCGCTCCTACGAGCAGTACTTC

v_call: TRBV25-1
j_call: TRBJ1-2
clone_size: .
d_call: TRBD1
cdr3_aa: CASSVYRGGGYTF
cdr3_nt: TGTGCCAGCTCTGTCTACAGGGGGGGAGGCTACACCTTC

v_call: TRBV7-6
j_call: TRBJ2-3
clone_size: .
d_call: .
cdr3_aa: CASSLGADTQYF
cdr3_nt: TGTGCCAGCAGCTTAGGCGCAGATACGCAGTATTTT

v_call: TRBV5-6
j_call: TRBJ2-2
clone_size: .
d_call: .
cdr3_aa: CASSKRGAQNTGELFF
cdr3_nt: TGTGCCAGCAGCAAGCGAGGAGCACAGAACACCGGGGAGCTGTTTTTT

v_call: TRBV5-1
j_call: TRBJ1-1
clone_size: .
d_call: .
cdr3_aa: CASSLAPGSGTEAFF
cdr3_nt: TGCGCCAGCAGCTTGGCCCCCGGATCGGGCACTGAAGCTTTCTTT

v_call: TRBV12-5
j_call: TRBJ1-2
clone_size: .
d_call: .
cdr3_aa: CASGSPNYGYTF
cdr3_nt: TGTGCTAGTGGTTCCCCCAACTATGGCTACACCTTC

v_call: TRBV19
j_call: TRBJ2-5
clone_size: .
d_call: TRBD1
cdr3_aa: CASSKTGSRQETQYF
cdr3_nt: TGTGCCAGTAGTAAGACAGGGTCTAGGCAAGAGACCCAGTACTTC

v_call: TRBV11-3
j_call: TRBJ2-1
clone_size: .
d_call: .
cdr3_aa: CASSETGREQFF
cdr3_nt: TGTGCCAGCAGCGAGACAGGGAGGGAGCAGTTCTTC

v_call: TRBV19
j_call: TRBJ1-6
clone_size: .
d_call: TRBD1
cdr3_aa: CASSTLGGGISPLHF
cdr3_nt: TGTGCCAGTAGTACCCTCGGAGGGGGCATTTCACCCCTCCACTTT

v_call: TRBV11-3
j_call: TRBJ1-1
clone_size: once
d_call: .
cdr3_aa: CASSLKGNTEAFF
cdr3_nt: TGTGCCAGCAGCTTAAAGGGGAACACTGAAGCTTTCTTT

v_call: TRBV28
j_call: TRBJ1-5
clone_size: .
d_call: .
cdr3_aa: CASSLGVWGGQPQHF
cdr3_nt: TGTGCCAGCAGTTTAGGAGTCTGGGGCGGTCAGCCCCAGCATTTT

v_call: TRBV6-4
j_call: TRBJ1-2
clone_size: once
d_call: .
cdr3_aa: CASSDYAGGYGYTF
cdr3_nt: TGTGCCAGCAGTGACTATGCCGGGGGCTATGGCTACACCTTC

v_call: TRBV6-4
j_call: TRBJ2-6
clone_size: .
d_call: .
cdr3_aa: CASSDGNPGANVLTF
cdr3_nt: TGTGCCAGCAGTGACGGGAACCCTGGGGCCAACGTCCTGACTTTC

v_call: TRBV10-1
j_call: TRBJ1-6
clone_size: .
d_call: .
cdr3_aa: CASSELDSPLHF
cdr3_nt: TGCGCCAGCAGTGAGTTGGATTCACCCCTCCACTTT

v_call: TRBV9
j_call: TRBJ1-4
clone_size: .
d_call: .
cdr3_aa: CASSVSGEGSRGEKLFF
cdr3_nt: TGTGCCAGCAGCGTATCCGGGGAAGGGTCGAGGGGTGAAAAACTGTTTTTT

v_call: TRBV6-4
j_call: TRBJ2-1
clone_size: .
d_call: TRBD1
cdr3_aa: CASSRDRGFQDEQFF
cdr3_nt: TGTGCCAGCAGTAGGGACAGGGGATTTCAGGATGAGCAGTTCTTC

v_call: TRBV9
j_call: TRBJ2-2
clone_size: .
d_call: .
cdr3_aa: CASSADRARTGELFF
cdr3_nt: TGTGCCAGCAGCGCAGACAGAGCGAGGACCGGGGAGCTGTTTTTT

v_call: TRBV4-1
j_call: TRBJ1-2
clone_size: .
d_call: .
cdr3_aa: CASSQDYRAGGYTF
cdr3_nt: TGCGCCAGCAGCCAAGACTACAGGGCTGGTGGCTACACCTTC

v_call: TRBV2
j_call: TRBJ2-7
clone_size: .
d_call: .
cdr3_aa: CASSESYSYEQYF
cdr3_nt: TGTGCCAGCAGTGAAAGTTACAGCTACGAGCAGTACTTC

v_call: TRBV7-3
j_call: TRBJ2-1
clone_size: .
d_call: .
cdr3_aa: CASSPTGGSYNEQFF
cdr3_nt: TGTGCCAGCAGCCCGACTGGGGGGTCCTACAATGAGCAGTTCTTC

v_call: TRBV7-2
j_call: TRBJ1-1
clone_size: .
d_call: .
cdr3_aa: CASSWDGEAFF
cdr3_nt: TGTGCCAGCAGCTGGGACGGCGAAGCTTTCTTT

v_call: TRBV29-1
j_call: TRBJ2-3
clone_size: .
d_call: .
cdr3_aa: CSVTPTGPADEQYF
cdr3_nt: TGCAGCGTCACACCCACCGGCCCTGCTGACGAGCAGTATTTT

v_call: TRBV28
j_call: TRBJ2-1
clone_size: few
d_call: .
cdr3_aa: CASSNHRARGQFF
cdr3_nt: TGTGCCAGCAGTAACCACAGGGCCCGAGGGCAGTTCTTC

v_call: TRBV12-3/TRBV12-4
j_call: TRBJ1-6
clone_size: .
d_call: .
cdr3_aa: CASSLDGGSPLHF
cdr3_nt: TGTGCCAGCAGTTTAGACGGAGGGTCACCCCTCCACTTT

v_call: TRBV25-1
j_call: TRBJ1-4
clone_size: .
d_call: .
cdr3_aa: CACSGLGEEKLFF
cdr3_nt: TGTGCCTGCTCGGGGCTCGGGGAAGAAAAACTGTTTTTT

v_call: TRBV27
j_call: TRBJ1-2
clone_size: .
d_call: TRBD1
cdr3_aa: CASRPGQDLRGIYGYTF
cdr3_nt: TGTGCCAGCAGGCCGGGACAGGATTTAAGAGGGATCTATGGCTACACCTTC

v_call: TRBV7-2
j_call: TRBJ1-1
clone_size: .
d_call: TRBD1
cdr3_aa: CASSATTGGAYTEAFF
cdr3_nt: TGTGCCAGCAGCGCGACTACAGGGGGCGCATACACTGAAGCTTTCTTT

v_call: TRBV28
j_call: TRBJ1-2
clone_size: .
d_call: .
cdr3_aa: CASSPRGLGYTF
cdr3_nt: TGTGCCAGCAGTCCCCGGGGGCTTGGCTACACCTTC

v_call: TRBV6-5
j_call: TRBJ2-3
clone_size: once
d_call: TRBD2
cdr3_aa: CASSYSPSGRVDTQYF
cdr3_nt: TGTGCCAGCAGTTACTCTCCTAGCGGGAGGGTGGATACGCAGTATTTT